The rows below give T cell receptor beta chains drawn from one sample of a study of early stage breast cancer tumors. Sequencing used immunoSEQ multiplex PCR; TCRdb keeps in-frame clones, though not all of them. Of some 58,000 clones listed, around three quarters are singletons. Specimen: blood. The origin of the receptors is a person younger than 45 with breast cancer. Both conserved end residues are part of each CDR3. A D gene is named only where the DNA matches it firmly. Size is omitted from some rows. Given values are once, few, many or a class for expanded clones.

clone_size: -
v_call: TRBV30
j_call: TRBJ2-7
d_call: TRBD2
cdr3_nt: TGTGCCTGGAGTGTTACGTTCCGGACTAGCATTTCGGGCGAGCAGTACTTC
cdr3_aa: CAWSVTFRTSISGEQYF

clone_size: -
v_call: TRBV27
j_call: TRBJ2-7
d_call: -
cdr3_nt: TGTGCCAGCAGTGGACAACAGGGTGCCTACTACGAGCAGTACTTC
cdr3_aa: CASSGQQGAYYEQYF

clone_size: -
v_call: TRBV7-2
j_call: TRBJ1-5
d_call: -
cdr3_nt: TGTGCCAGCAGACTCGACCCTTATAGCAATCAGCCCCAGCATTTT
cdr3_aa: CASRLDPYSNQPQHF

clone_size: -
v_call: TRBV27
j_call: TRBJ1-1
d_call: TRBD1
cdr3_nt: TGTGCCAGCAGTTTAGGGACAGGGTGGGCGTCTGAAGCTTTCTTT
cdr3_aa: CASSLGTGWASEAFF

clone_size: -
v_call: TRBV7-3
j_call: TRBJ1-1
d_call: TRBD1
cdr3_nt: TGTGCCAGCGGGACAGGCAACACTGAAGCTTTCTTT
cdr3_aa: CASGTGNTEAFF

clone_size: -
v_call: TRBV7-7
j_call: TRBJ2-2
d_call: TRBD2
cdr3_nt: TGTGCTAGCAGCCAGAGACTAGCGGGAGGGGGTTTCACCGGGGAGCTGTTTTTT
cdr3_aa: CASSQRLAGGGFTGELFF

clone_size: -
v_call: TRBV30
j_call: TRBJ2-7
d_call: TRBD2
cdr3_nt: TGTGCCTGGACCCATAGCGGGAGCCCCTCCTACGAGCAGTACTTC
cdr3_aa: CAWTHSGSPSYEQYF

clone_size: -
v_call: TRBV4-3
j_call: TRBJ2-5
d_call: TRBD1
cdr3_nt: TGCGCCAGCAGCCAAGGGGACAGGGGCCAAGAGACCCAGTACTTC
cdr3_aa: CASSQGDRGQETQYF

clone_size: -
v_call: TRBV7-3
j_call: TRBJ1-6
d_call: -
cdr3_nt: TGTGCCAGCAGCTTAGACAGCAATTCACCCCTCCACTTT
cdr3_aa: CASSLDSNSPLHF

clone_size: -
v_call: TRBV28
j_call: TRBJ1-2
d_call: TRBD1
cdr3_nt: TGTGCCAGCAGTTTCGGACAGGGTGATGTTTATGGCTACACCTTC
cdr3_aa: CASSFGQGDVYGYTF

clone_size: -
v_call: TRBV7-6
j_call: TRBJ2-5
d_call: TRBD2
cdr3_nt: TGTGCCAGCAGCACCCTAGGGGGGACTAGCAGTGAGACCCAGTACTTC
cdr3_aa: CASSTLGGTSSETQYF

clone_size: once
v_call: TRBV5-5
j_call: TRBJ2-5
d_call: -
cdr3_nt: TGTGCCAGCACCCTGACTAACTCGGAGACCCAGTACTTC
cdr3_aa: CASTLTNSETQYF

clone_size: few
v_call: TRBV6-1
j_call: TRBJ1-2
d_call: -
cdr3_nt: TGTGCCAGCAGTGATCGGGGCAGGGACTTCTATGGCTACACCTTC
cdr3_aa: CASSDRGRDFYGYTF

clone_size: -
v_call: TRBV7-2
j_call: TRBJ2-1
d_call: -
cdr3_nt: TGTGCCAGCAGCTTAGGACTAGGGGGGAATGAGCAGTTCTTC
cdr3_aa: CASSLGLGGNEQFF

clone_size: -
v_call: TRBV6-5
j_call: TRBJ2-1
d_call: -
cdr3_nt: TGTGCCAGCAGTTTCCTAGGACGGGAGCAGTTCTTC
cdr3_aa: CASSFLGREQFF

clone_size: -
v_call: TRBV11-3
j_call: TRBJ2-2
d_call: -
cdr3_nt: TGTGCCAGCAGCTTAGGTGGTTGGCAGGCGAACACCGGGGAGCTGTTTTTT
cdr3_aa: CASSLGGWQANTGELFF

clone_size: -
v_call: TRBV7-9
j_call: TRBJ2-3
d_call: TRBD2
cdr3_nt: TGTGCCAGCAGCTTAGTCGTTTCGACTAGCGGGAGTAACGCAGATACGCAGTATTTT
cdr3_aa: CASSLVVSTSGSNADTQYF

clone_size: -
v_call: TRBV28
j_call: TRBJ1-4
d_call: -
cdr3_nt: TGTGCCAGCAGTTTGGCCACAGGAGGGGATGAAAAACTGTTTTTT
cdr3_aa: CASSLATGGDEKLFF

clone_size: -
v_call: TRBV7-9
j_call: TRBJ2-7
d_call: -
cdr3_nt: TGTGCCAGCAGCACTATGGGGGGGCCCTCCTACGAGCAGTACTTC
cdr3_aa: CASSTMGGPSYEQYF

clone_size: -
v_call: TRBV2
j_call: TRBJ2-7
d_call: -
cdr3_nt: TGTGCCAGCAGTCCGTTTTACGAGCAGTACTTC
cdr3_aa: CASSPFYEQYF

clone_size: -
v_call: TRBV6-1
j_call: TRBJ2-7
d_call: -
cdr3_nt: TGTGCCAGCAGTGAAGCCGACGGGACAACCTACGAGCAGTACTTC
cdr3_aa: CASSEADGTTYEQYF

clone_size: -
v_call: TRBV9
j_call: TRBJ1-1
d_call: TRBD1
cdr3_nt: TGTGCCAGCAGCGCTACTACAGGGGCTATGAACACTGAAGCTTTCTTT
cdr3_aa: CASSATTGAMNTEAFF

clone_size: -
v_call: TRBV7-2
j_call: TRBJ1-5
d_call: -
cdr3_nt: TGTGCCAGCAGCCTAGAGGGTTTCGGGGGCAATCAGCCCCAGCATTTT
cdr3_aa: CASSLEGFGGNQPQHF

clone_size: -
v_call: TRBV14
j_call: TRBJ1-1
d_call: -
cdr3_nt: TGTGCCAGCAGCCTCAGGGGTTCTGAAGCTTTCTTT
cdr3_aa: CASSLRGSEAFF

clone_size: -
v_call: TRBV7-3
j_call: TRBJ2-5
d_call: TRBD2
cdr3_nt: TGTGCCAGCAGCTATGGGGGGGGAGAGACCCAGTACTTC
cdr3_aa: CASSYGGGETQYF

clone_size: -
v_call: TRBV18
j_call: TRBJ2-7
d_call: TRBD1
cdr3_nt: TGTGCCAGCTCAAGGGACAGCCCCTACGAGCAGTACTTC
cdr3_aa: CASSRDSPYEQYF

clone_size: few
v_call: TRBV27
j_call: TRBJ2-7
d_call: TRBD1
cdr3_nt: TGTGCCAGCAGACCCCCTGGGGACAGGGGCGACGAGCAGTACTTC
cdr3_aa: CASRPPGDRGDEQYF

clone_size: -
v_call: TRBV10-3
j_call: TRBJ1-3
d_call: -
cdr3_nt: TGTGCCATCAGTGAGTCAGGAGGGATCTCTGGAAACACCATATATTTT
cdr3_aa: CAISESGGISGNTIYF